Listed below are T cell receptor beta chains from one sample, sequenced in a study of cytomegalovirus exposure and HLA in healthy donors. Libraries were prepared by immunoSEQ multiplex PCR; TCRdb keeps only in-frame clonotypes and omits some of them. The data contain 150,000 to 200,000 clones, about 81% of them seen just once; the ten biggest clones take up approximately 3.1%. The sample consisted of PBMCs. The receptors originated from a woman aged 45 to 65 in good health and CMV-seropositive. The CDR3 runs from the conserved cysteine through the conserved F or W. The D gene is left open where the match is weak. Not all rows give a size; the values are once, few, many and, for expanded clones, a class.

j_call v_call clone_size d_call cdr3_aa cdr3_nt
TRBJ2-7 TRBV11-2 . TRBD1 CASSPLQGAYEQYF TGTGCCAGCAGCCCCCTGCAGGGGGCCTACGAGCAGTACTTC
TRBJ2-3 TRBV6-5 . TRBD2 CASSYSRVAGRAQYF TGTGCCAGCAGTTACTCGAGAGTCGCAGGGAGGGCGCAGTATTTT
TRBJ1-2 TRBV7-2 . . CASSSGDGYTF TGTGCCAGCAGCTCCGGGGATGGCTACACCTTC
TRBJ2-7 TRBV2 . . CASSDSRFSYEQYF TGTGCCAGCAGTGATTCTAGGTTCTCCTACGAGCAGTACTTC
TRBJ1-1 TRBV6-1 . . CASSYRSMNTEAFF TGTGCCAGCAGTTATCGGTCCATGAACACTGAAGCTTTCTTT
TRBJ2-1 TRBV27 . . CASSLKLAVNEQFF TGTGCCAGCAGTTTAAAACTAGCCGTCAATGAGCAGTTCTTC
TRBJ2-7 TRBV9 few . CASSPRLLRDEQYF TGTGCCAGCAGCCCCCGACTGTTACGCGACGAGCAGTACTTC
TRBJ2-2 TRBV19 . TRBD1 CASSVTGGGGELFF TGTGCCAGTAGTGTGACAGGGGGCGGCGGGGAGCTGTTTTTT
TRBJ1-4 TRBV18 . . CASSGDQAIEKLFF TGTGCCAGCTCAGGCGATCAGGCAATTGAAAAACTGTTTTTT
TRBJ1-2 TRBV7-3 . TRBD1 CASSLGQGEGGYTF TGTGCCAGCAGCTTGGGACAGGGGGAAGGTGGCTACACCTTC
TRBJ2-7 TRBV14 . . CASSQDSTGPYEQYF TGTGCCAGCAGCCAAGATAGCACAGGGCCCTACGAGCAGTACTTC
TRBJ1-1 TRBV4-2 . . CASSQAGQNAEAFF TGTGCCAGCAGCCAAGCCGGACAAAACGCTGAAGCTTTCTTT
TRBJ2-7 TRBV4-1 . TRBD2 CASSHRVGGYEQYF TGCGCCAGCAGCCATAGAGTGGGAGGGTACGAGCAGTACTTC
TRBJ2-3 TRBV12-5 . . CASGISGGTDTQYF TGTGCTAGTGGTATTAGCGGTGGCACAGATACGCAGTATTTT
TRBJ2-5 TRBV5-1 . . CASSLGQLQETQYF TGCGCCAGCAGCTTGGGACAGCTACAAGAGACCCAGTACTTC
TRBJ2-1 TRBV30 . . CAWSDLPYGEQFF TGTGCCTGGAGTGATCTGCCCTACGGTGAGCAGTTCTTC
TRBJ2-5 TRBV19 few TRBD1 CASSDFPTQGGETQYF TGTGCCAGTAGTGACTTCCCCACACAGGGGGGAGAGACCCAGTACTTC
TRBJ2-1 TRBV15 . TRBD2 CATSRDMTVSGGSYNEQFF TGTGCCACCAGCAGAGATATGACAGTTAGCGGGGGCTCCTACAATGAGCAGTTCTTC
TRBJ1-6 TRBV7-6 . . CASSLSQNSPLHF TGTGCCAGCAGCTTATCCCAAAATTCACCCCTCCACTTT
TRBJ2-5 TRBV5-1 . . CASSSIIGTQETQYF TGCGCCAGCAGCTCCATCATAGGGACACAAGAGACCCAGTACTTC
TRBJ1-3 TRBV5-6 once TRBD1 CASSLRQGSGNTIYF TGTGCCAGCAGCTTAAGACAGGGTTCTGGAAACACCATATATTTT
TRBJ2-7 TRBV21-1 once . CASSKCGPPIRWQLNTYEQYF TGTGCCAGCAGCAAATGTGGGCCCCCAATCAGGTGGCAGCTTAATACCTACGAGCAGTACTTC
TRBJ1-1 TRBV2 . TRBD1 CASRGQSNTEAFF TGTGCCAGCAGGGGACAGAGTAACACTGAAGCTTTCTTT